This TCR beta chain stems from a study of blood T cells in healthy people across ages. Primed by a sample-barcoded 5' primer and a J-beta primer mix, a second PCR proceeded for roughly 7 to 12 cycles. A minimum of 2.5 million CDR3-containing paired-end reads was obtained for each sample. One entry per CDR3 protein, called by TCRdb with MiXCR from the 5' RACE reads. This sample has approximately 600,000 distinct CDR3 sequences, with around 54% found just once. With 6 bases removed from V and 0 bases from J, the gap between germline ends came to 8 bases. CDR3 length: 14 residues. Per the germline V gene, CDR1 is ENHRY and CDR2 is SYGVKD. This clonotype came up a few times.

The chain employs TRBV10-3 and TRBJ1-4; unclear D gene. Source material: blood. The source is a man in his sixties in good health. CDR3 sequence (DNA): TGTGCCATCAGAAACAGTGCAACTAATGAAAAACTGTTTTTT. It is translated as CAIRNSATNEKLFF.